The clone carrying this TCR beta chain qualifies as medium-sized (0.01 to 0.1%). This record belongs to a study of blood T cell repertoires in COVID-19. Authors' analysis steps: Estimates of nucleated cell counts were drawn from the amplification of reference gene primers. Data came from immunoSEQ multiplex PCR; TCRdb stores just in-frame clones and leaves some out. The V and J calls and clone size were taken over from that table, and D and trimming were inferred from the DNA. The sample records 9,900 or so clones, 80% to 90% being singletons. The sequenced sample was peripheral blood. This TCR derives from a human donor in a cohort sampled during active COVID-19.

Here the CDR3 reads CASSSQAAGDYGYTF. Written as DNA, the CDR3 is TGTGCCAGCAGTTCACAGGCGGCGGGGGACTATGGCTACACCTTC. The chain is built from TRBV27 and TRBJ1-2; possible D gene TRBD1, 5 bases. The CDR3 spans 15 residues. V was trimmed by 4 bases and J by 3 bases, leaving 15 bases between them. Germline V gene lookup returns CDR1 MNHEY and CDR2 SMNVEV (reference sequence).